This T cell receptor (beta chain) was observed in a study of T cell changes during pregnancy in multiple sclerosis. Germline V CDR1 and CDR2: MNHNS, SASEGT. The V gene end was trimmed by 6 bases and the J gene end by 7 bases; junction bases not matched to a gene: 9. CDR3 length equals 14 residues. The method was immunoSEQ multiplex PCR; TCRdb's version includes in-frame clones alone and lacks a portion of them. In the table there are fewer than 60,000 clones, over 80% of which are singletons. The sequencing here drew on CD4+ T cells from peripheral blood mononuclear cells, taken after pregnancy. The V and J genes are TRBV6-1 and TRBJ1-5, with TRBD1 matching 7 bases. The source of this sequence is a female donor with multiple sclerosis, enrolled in a pregnancy study. The CDR3 DNA follows: TGTGCCAGCAGGGCGACAGGGTTGGGACAGCCCCAGCATTTT. Protein product: CASRATGLGQPQHF.